The rows below give T cell receptor beta chains drawn from one sample of a study of blood T cell repertoires in COVID-19. Profiled with immunoSEQ multiplex PCR; TCRdb holds only in-frame clones, not every one. The table includes roughly 63,000 clones, about 74% detected once. The sequencing input was peripheral blood. These TCRs come from a woman of 80 years or more with acute or convalescent COVID-19. The CDR3 runs from the conserved cysteine through the conserved F or W. The D gene is left open where the match is weak. For some rows the clone size is stated as once, few or many, or as a class when expanded; others skip it.

clone_size d_call j_call v_call cdr3_nt cdr3_aa
NA NA TRBJ1-1 TRBV11-3 TGTGCCAGCAGCTACACAGGTCCGAACACTGAAGCTTTCTTT CASSYTGPNTEAFF
NA NA TRBJ1-5 TRBV5-1 TGCGCCAGCAGCTTAGTCCCCGCGACCAGGTCCGGCAATCAGCCCCAGCATTTT CASSLVPATRSGNQPQHF
NA TRBD1 TRBJ2-7 TRBV28 TGTGCCAGCAGTCCCTTATATACAGGGGCATCCTACGAGCAGTACTTC CASSPLYTGASYEQYF
NA NA TRBJ2-1 TRBV28 TGTGCCAGCAGTTTATTAGGGGTCGACTACAATGAGCAGTTCTTC CASSLLGVDYNEQFF
NA TRBD1 TRBJ1-4 TRBV10-3 TGTGCCATCAGTCCCGCCAGGGGGAATGAAAAACTGTTTTTT CAISPARGNEKLFF
NA NA TRBJ1-3 TRBV30 TGTGCCTGGAGTCGCAGCGGGGGAAACACCATATATTTT CAWSRSGGNTIYF
many TRBD1 TRBJ1-2 TRBV5-8 TGTGCCAGCAATATACGGGGAACAGGGGAAGCTAACTATGGCTACACCTTC CASNIRGTGEANYGYTF
NA TRBD2 TRBJ2-5 TRBV7-9 TGTGCCAGCAGGGATAGCGGGAGTAAAGAGACCCAGTACTTC CASRDSGSKETQYF
NA TRBD1 TRBJ1-1 TRBV5-8 TGTGCCAGCAACCTACAGGGGGCGGACACTGAAGCTTTCTTT CASNLQGADTEAFF
NA TRBD2 TRBJ2-6 TRBV20-1 TGCAGTGCTAGTGGGGGCGGGGGGATGGGCTCTGGGGCCAACGTCCTGACTTTC CSASGGGGMGSGANVLTF
NA NA TRBJ2-6 TRBV6-5 TGTGCCAGCAGATCAAACAGAGTTCTGGCCAACGTCCTGACTTTC CASRSNRVLANVLTF
few TRBD2 TRBJ2-1 TRBV6-2/TRBV6-3 TGTGCCAGCAGTTCCATTAGCGGGAGAGTTTACAATGAGCAGTTCTTC CASSSISGRVYNEQFF
NA NA TRBJ2-6 TRBV2 TGTGCCAGCAGTGAACTCCCCGGGGCCAACGTCCTGACTTTC CASSELPGANVLTF
NA NA TRBJ2-1 TRBV28 TGTGCCAGCGGTTTCCTAGCGAAAAACAATGAGCAGTTCTTC CASGFLAKNNEQFF
NA TRBD1 TRBJ2-7 TRBV30 TGTGCCCTGGACATCCAGAACCGGGACAGGGGAAATTACGAGCAGTACTTC CALDIQNRDRGNYEQYF
once NA TRBJ2-3 TRBV19 TGTGCCAGTAGTACCCCTAGCACAGATACGCAGTATTTT CASSTPSTDTQYF
few NA TRBJ1-2 TRBV7-8 TGTGCCAGCAGCTTACAGAAAGGACAGACGTATGGCTACACCTTC CASSLQKGQTYGYTF
many NA TRBJ1-4 TRBV27 TGTGCCAGCAGTGCAGACAGCCATCATGCAACTAATGAAAAACTGTTTTTT CASSADSHHATNEKLFF
NA NA TRBJ1-2 TRBV19 TGTGCCAGCCAGCTCTCCCAGGGCAGGGGCTACACCTTC CASQLSQGRGYTF
NA TRBD1 TRBJ2-1 TRBV19 TGTGCCAGTAGTATAGAGGACAGGGCCTACAATGAGCAGTTCTTC CASSIEDRAYNEQFF
once NA TRBJ2-3 TRBV29-1 TGCAGCGTTGAAGAGACGGGAGCAGGCACAGATACGCAGTATTTT CSVEETGAGTDTQYF
NA TRBD1 TRBJ1-1 TRBV6-5 TGTGCCAGCAGTTACACATTGGGACAGGGTCCCACTGAAGCTTTCTTT CASSYTLGQGPTEAFF
NA NA TRBJ2-5 TRBV7-6 TGTGCCAGCAGCTTTAGAAAGGAGGGAGAGACCCAGTACTTC CASSFRKEGETQYF
NA TRBD1 TRBJ1-3 TRBV25-1 TGTGCCAGCAGTGAATACGGACAGGGTCACGCTGGAAACACCATATATTTT CASSEYGQGHAGNTIYF
many TRBD1 TRBJ1-4 TRBV2 TGTGCCAGCACCCTACAGGGGGTAGCTAATGAAAAACTGTTTTTT CASTLQGVANEKLFF
NA NA TRBJ2-2 TRBV24-1 TGTGCCACCAGTTTAGGGGGGACAGCGAACACCGGGGAGCTGTTTTTT CATSLGGTANTGELFF
NA NA TRBJ2-2 TRBV6-5 TGTGCCAGCAGTTACCTCTCTAGCTTGAGAACCGGGGAGCTGTTTTTT CASSYLSSLRTGELFF
NA TRBD2 TRBJ2-5 TRBV18 TGTGCCAGCTCACTAAGGACTAGCGGAAGCGCGGGTTTGGAGACCCAGTACTTC CASSLRTSGSAGLETQYF
NA TRBD1 TRBJ2-7 TRBV19 TGTGCCAGTAGCGACAGGGGGCTGGGGGAGCAGTACTTC CASSDRGLGEQYF
NA TRBD1 TRBJ2-3 TRBV27 TGTGCCAGCAGTTTATCGGGACAGGGGTATGGCTCGAATGCCCCAGATACGCAGTATTTT CASSLSGQGYGSNAPDTQYF
NA NA TRBJ2-5 TRBV24-1 TGTGCCACCAGTGACCCCGTCCAGCGGACCCAGTACTTC CATSDPVQRTQYF
NA NA TRBJ2-7 TRBV5-1 TGCGCCAGCAGCCCCGCGGGCCCCAACGAGCAGTACTTC CASSPAGPNEQYF
NA NA TRBJ1-1 TRBV18 TGTGCCAGCTCACCAAGACAGGAAGCCGCAACGCCTTTCTTT CASSPRQEAATPFF
NA NA TRBJ1-1 TRBV7-9 TGTGCCAGCAGCTTATTCGGGGAAACTGAAGCTTTCTTT CASSLFGETEAFF
NA TRBD1 TRBJ1-5 TRBV28 TGTGCCAGCAGACCCTTGGAGGGGGCCGGCAATCAGCCCCAGCATTTT CASRPLEGAGNQPQHF
NA NA TRBJ1-2 TRBV4-3 TGCGCCAGCAGCCAAGATATTGCAACACCTAACTATGGCTACACCTTC CASSQDIATPNYGYTF
once TRBD1 TRBJ1-3 TRBV6-5 TGTGCCAGCAGTAGGGGTACAGGGGCCGGAAACACCATATATTTT CASSRGTGAGNTIYF
NA NA TRBJ2-2 TRBV6-2/TRBV6-3 TGTGCCAGCAGTTACGATTTCGGGACTTTATACGGGGAGCTGTTTTTT CASSYDFGTLYGELFF